Listed below are T cell receptor beta chains from one sample, sequenced in a study of cytotoxic CD8 clonotypes in ibrutinib-treated CLL. Clones were sequenced by immunoSEQ multiplex PCR, and TCRdb holds only the in-frame ones, with some missing. The sample consists of some 28,000 clones, approximately 57% of them appearing once. The sequenced sample was PBMCs, obtained before ibrutinib treatment. These receptors were obtained from a human donor with chronic lymphocytic leukemia. Both conserved end residues are part of each CDR3. D genes are given only for firm matches. Only part of the rows carry a size: once, few, many, or a class if the clone is expanded.

V,J,length,size,D,CDR3,DNA
TRBV18,TRBJ2-7,15,NA,NA,CASSPPVVSAGEQYF,TGTGCCAGCTCACCACCGGTGGTTTCGGCGGGGGAGCAGTACTTC
TRBV15,TRBJ1-5,14,NA,NA,CATSRDSGSQPQHF,TGTGCCACCAGCAGAGATTCAGGGTCTCAGCCCCAGCATTTT
TRBV18,TRBJ2-7,16,NA,TRBD2,CASSPLFLTSVYEQYF,TGTGCCAGCTCACCACTTTTTCTCACTAGCGTATACGAGCAGTACTTC
TRBV19,TRBJ1-2,16,NA,TRBD1,CASSSSRQGASYGYTF,TGTGCCAGTAGTTCATCTCGACAGGGGGCGTCTTATGGCTACACCTTC
TRBV21-1,TRBJ1-5,10,many,NA,CASTIQPQHF,TGTGCCAGCACCATTCAGCCCCAGCATTTT
TRBV7-2,TRBJ2-3,18,few,TRBD2,CASSNGLAGVVRTDTQYF,TGTGCCAGCAGCAATGGCCTAGCGGGAGTTGTTCGCACAGATACGCAGTATTTT
TRBV5-1,TRBJ2-7,15,NA,TRBD1,CASSSDRASSYEQYF,TGCGCCAGCAGTTCAGACAGGGCAAGCTCCTACGAGCAGTACTTC
TRBV28,TRBJ2-3,14,NA,NA,CASEPAEGTDTQYF,TGTGCCAGCGAACCGGCGGAGGGCACAGATACGCAGTATTTT
TRBV2,TRBJ2-6,15,NA,NA,CASTETPAGANVLTF,TGTGCCAGCACTGAAACCCCGGCTGGGGCCAACGTCCTGACTTTC
TRBV7-3,TRBJ2-3,14,NA,NA,CASSLGTHTDTQYF,TGTGCCAGCAGCTTAGGCACACACACAGATACGCAGTATTTT
TRBV4-1,TRBJ2-7,18,few,TRBD1,CASSPRDRSHHSTYEQYF,TGCGCCAGCAGCCCAAGGGACAGATCACACCACTCGACCTACGAGCAGTACTTC
TRBV7-2,TRBJ1-5,13,NA,NA,CASSSGVYQPQHF,TGTGCCAGCAGCTCGGGGGTTTATCAGCCCCAGCATTTT
TRBV9,TRBJ2-6,17,NA,TRBD1,CASSARTGTAGANVLTF,TGTGCCAGCAGCGCTAGGACAGGGACTGCGGGGGCCAACGTCCTGACTTTC
TRBV29-1,TRBJ1-4,13,NA,NA,CSGGEGPNEKLFF,TGCAGCGGCGGCGAGGGGCCTAATGAAAAACTGTTTTTT
TRBV5-1,TRBJ1-2,13,few,NA,CASSLFSSYGYTF,TGCGCCAGCAGCTTGTTCAGCTCCTATGGCTACACCTTC
TRBV18,TRBJ2-7,12,NA,NA,CASSFTGYEQYF,TGTGCCAGCTCATTTACAGGCTACGAGCAGTACTTC
TRBV4-1,TRBJ1-3,16,NA,NA,CASSSPLNHSGNTIYF,TGCGCCAGCAGCTCCCCGTTAAATCACTCTGGAAACACCATATATTTT
TRBV10-3,TRBJ2-7,14,once,NA,CAISAPDDPNEQYF,TGTGCCATCAGCGCCCCGGACGACCCGAACGAGCAGTACTTC
TRBV7-8,TRBJ2-4,18,NA,NA,CASSLGWRGALAKNIQYF,TGTGCCAGCAGCTTAGGATGGCGGGGAGCCCTAGCCAAAAACATTCAGTACTTC
TRBV5-4,TRBJ2-3,14,few,TRBD2,CASSLAAGGDTQYF,TGTGCCAGCAGCTTGGCAGCGGGAGGAGATACGCAGTATTTT
TRBV7-9,TRBJ2-1,15,NA,NA,CASSLGVGGPNEQFF,TGTGCCAGCAGCTTAGGTGTGGGGGGGCCCAATGAGCAGTTCTTC
TRBV27,TRBJ2-7,16,NA,NA,CASSPRTVGFGYEQYF,TGTGCCAGCAGTCCTAGGACAGTAGGATTTGGGTACGAGCAGTACTTC
TRBV15,TRBJ2-1,16,NA,TRBD2,CATSRDILAGRNEQFF,TGTGCCACCAGCAGAGATATACTAGCGGGACGCAATGAGCAGTTCTTC
TRBV6-1,TRBJ2-5,15,NA,TRBD2,CASPPGLAGVETQYF,TGTGCCAGTCCGCCGGGACTAGCGGGAGTGGAGACCCAGTACTTC
TRBV28,TRBJ2-5,17,few,NA,CASSSPSGHLYQETQYF,TGTGCCAGCAGTTCCCCCTCGGGACACCTGTACCAAGAGACCCAGTACTTC
TRBV27,TRBJ2-1,14,NA,TRBD2,CASSLLQTSVEQFF,TGTGCCAGCAGTTTATTACAGACTAGCGTTGAGCAGTTCTTC
TRBV29-1,TRBJ1-6,14,few,NA,CSVPRPGGNSPLHF,TGCAGCGTCCCAAGACCGGGGGGTAATTCACCCCTCCACTTT
TRBV7-2,TRBJ1-1,14,few,TRBD1,CASSLYRGSTEAFF,TGTGCCAGCAGCTTATACAGGGGTTCCACTGAAGCTTTCTTT
TRBV5-1,TRBJ2-1,13,NA,NA,CASSLGGYNEQFF,TGCGCCAGCAGCTTGGGGGGATACAATGAGCAGTTCTTC
TRBV2,TRBJ1-3,15,few,NA,CASSELGPGRNTIYF,TGTGCCAGCAGTGAGTTGGGACCTGGACGGAACACCATATATTTT
TRBV19,TRBJ2-3,19,NA,NA,CASSIGSRLGGAKTDTQYF,TGTGCCAGTAGCATCGGGTCCCGCCTAGGAGGTGCCAAGACAGATACGCAGTATTTT
TRBV6-5,TRBJ2-3,15,few,NA,CASSFNREFTDTQYF,TGTGCCAGCAGTTTTAACCGGGAATTCACAGATACGCAGTATTTT
TRBV5-1,TRBJ2-7,15,few,NA,CASSLGSGTSYEQYF,TGCGCCAGCAGCTTGGGTTCAGGGACCTCCTACGAGCAGTACTTC
TRBV7-9,TRBJ2-1,17,NA,NA,CASSLEAAESSYNEQFF,TGTGCCAGCAGCTTAGAGGCCGCCGAGAGCTCCTACAATGAGCAGTTCTTC
TRBV7-3,TRBJ2-2,16,few,NA,CASSSLSFVNTGELFF,TGTGCCAGCAGCTCCCTGTCATTCGTGAACACCGGGGAGCTGTTTTTT
TRBV2,TRBJ2-1,14,NA,NA,CASSEVRGRDEQFF,TGTGCCAGCAGTGAAGTCAGGGGAAGGGATGAGCAGTTCTTC
TRBV5-8,TRBJ1-4,14,few,NA,CASTPGRVGEKLFF,TGTGCCAGCACCCCCGGGCGGGTGGGGGAAAAACTGTTTTTT
TRBV28,TRBJ2-6,15,few,NA,CASRHGAAGANVLTF,TGTGCCAGCAGGCACGGGGCGGCTGGGGCCAACGTCCTGACTTTC
TRBV5-1,TRBJ2-5,14,NA,NA,CASSPALAQETQYF,TGCGCCAGCAGCCCCGCACTAGCTCAAGAGACCCAGTACTTC
TRBV4-1,TRBJ1-3,17,NA,NA,CASSPSPGHHSGNTIYF,TGCGCCAGCAGCCCATCACCGGGACACCACTCTGGAAACACCATATATTTT
TRBV5-4,TRBJ2-3,15,few,NA,CASSLAGGGTDTQYF,TGTGCCAGCAGCTTGGCCGGGGGAGGCACAGATACGCAGTATTTT
TRBV5-4,TRBJ2-3,15,few,NA,CASSLAGGGTDTQYF,TGTGCCAGCAGCTTGGCTGGAGGTGGCACAGATACGCAGTATTTT